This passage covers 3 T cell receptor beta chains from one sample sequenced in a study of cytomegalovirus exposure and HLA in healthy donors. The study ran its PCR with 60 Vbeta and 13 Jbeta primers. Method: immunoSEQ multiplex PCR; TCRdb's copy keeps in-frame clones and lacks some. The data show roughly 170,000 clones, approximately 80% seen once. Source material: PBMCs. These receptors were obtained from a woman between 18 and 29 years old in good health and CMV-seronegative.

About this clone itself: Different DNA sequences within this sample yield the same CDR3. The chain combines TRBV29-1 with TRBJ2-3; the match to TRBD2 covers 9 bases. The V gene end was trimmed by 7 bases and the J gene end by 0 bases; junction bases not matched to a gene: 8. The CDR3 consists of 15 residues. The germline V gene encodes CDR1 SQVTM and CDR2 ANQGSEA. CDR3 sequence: CSGGGGRASTDTQYF. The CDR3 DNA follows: TGCAGCGGGGGGGGCGGGAGGGCTAGCACAGATACGCAGTATTTT.

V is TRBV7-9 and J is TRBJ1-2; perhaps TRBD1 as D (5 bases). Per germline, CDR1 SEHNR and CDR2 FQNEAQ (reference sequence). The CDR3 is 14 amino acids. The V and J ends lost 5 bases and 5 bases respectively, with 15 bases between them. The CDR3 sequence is CASSLTDNPYGYTF. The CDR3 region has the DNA TGTGCCAGCAGCCTCACGGACAATCCTTATGGCTACACCTTC.

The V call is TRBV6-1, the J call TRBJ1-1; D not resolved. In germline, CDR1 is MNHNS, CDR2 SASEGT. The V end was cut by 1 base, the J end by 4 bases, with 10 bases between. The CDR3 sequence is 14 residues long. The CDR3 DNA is TGTGCCAGCAGTGAAGTCTGGGCTGGCACTGAAGCTTTCTTT. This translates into CASSEVWAGTEAFF.